Sequencing of this TCR beta chain was carried out in a study of tissue T cells after allogeneic stem cell transplantation. Study findings and constraints: Tissue-detected TCR repertoire was only partly captured by blood and spleen T cells.

This clone was seen only a few times. The antigen is not known. Only in-frame clones appear in the TCRdb table, and some are missing; sequencing was by immunoSEQ multiplex PCR. Among 980 or so clones listed, 60% to 80% were seen once. The CDR3 totals 15 residues. Trimming took 3 bases from V and 8 from J, leaving 17 bases between them. CDR1 is ENHRY and CDR2 is SYGVKD in the germline V gene. V gene TRBV10-3 combines with J gene TRBJ2-1, with unresolved D. This material consisted of esophageal tissue, taken at autopsy. This TCR was sampled from a female patient between 40 and 75 years old with steroid-refractory graft-versus-host disease after an allogeneic stem cell transplant. Some T cells may be the graft donor's. DNA for the CDR3: TGTGCCATCAGTGATATTGGCTCCCTCCGGGATGAGCAGTTCTTC. This codes for CAISDIGSLRDEQFF.